The next 5 T cell receptor beta chains were all read from a single sample in a study of blood T cells in healthy people across ages. The second PCR ran about 6 to 12 cycles with a sample-barcoded 5' primer and J-beta primers. TCRdb reprocessed the 5' RACE reads via MiXCR and lists one record per CDR3 protein. Here the sample spans some 930,000 distinct CDR3 sequences, under 35% being singletons. This sample was shared with a second study, whose subject was T cells of mothers and their children.

Sequenced sample: blood. The receptor set was obtained from a woman aged 35 to 49 in good health.

The table lists this clonotype with a few counts. This chain links TRBV11-1 with TRBJ1-1, with D possibly being TRBD1 (5 bases). The CDR3 sequence is 16 residues long. Trimming left V 5 bases short and J 0 bases short, with 16 bases between. Germline V CDR1 and CDR2: SGHAT, FQDESV (reference sequence). The DNA of the CDR3 is TGTGCCAGCAGCCCTTTCCCGACAGCCATGAACACTGAAGCTTTCTTT. Its protein is CASSPFPTAMNTEAFF.

This clonotype has only a few counts. This rearrangement joins TRBV7-8 to TRBJ2-7; 7 nucleotides match TRBD2. V lost 3 bases to trimming and J lost 4 bases; unmatched junction nucleotides: 9. The CDR3 consists of 15 residues. Germline V gene lookup returns CDR1 SGHVS and CDR2 FQNEAQ. The CDR3 sequence: CASSFDLTSKYEQYF. Written as DNA, the CDR3 is TGTGCCAGCAGCTTCGATCTGACTAGCAAGTACGAGCAGTACTTC.

The genes are TRBV5-1 and TRBJ2-1; D unclear. Germline V CDR1 and CDR2: SGHRS, YFSETQ. Trimming cost V 0 bases and J 7 bases, with 14 bases left between them. This CDR3 has 15 residues. This chain's CDR3 is CASSLASSEGNEQFF. CDR3 nucleotides: TGCGCCAGCAGCTTGGCGTCGTCGGAAGGGAATGAGCAGTTCTTC.

The chain couples TRBV6-1 to TRBJ1-1; TRBD1 might be the D (6 bases). This CDR3 spans 11 amino acids. Germline CDR1 reads MNHNS; CDR2 reads SASEGT. The germline V and J ends were trimmed by 10 bases and 11 bases, with 17 bases remaining between them. CDR3 sequence: CAKPRGPKAFF. The CDR3 DNA is TGTGCCAAACCCCGGGGGCCTAAGGCTTTCTTT.

The chain combines TRBV5-1 with TRBJ2-4; 8 bases agree with TRBD1. With the DNA end fitting TRBJ2-7 better, the J assignment may be wrong. The CDR3 contains 12 residues. The germline CDR1 and CDR2 sequences are SGHRS and YFSETQ. This CDR3 reads CASSWDRNEQYF. The CDR3 coding sequence is TGCGCCAGCAGTTGGGACAGGAACGAGCAGTACTTC.